One and the same sample provided the 9 T cell receptor beta chains below, sequenced in a study of CD8+ T cells in alopecia areata. Sequencing used cDNA as its template, made by extracting RNA and reverse transcribing it. Sequencing used immunoSEQ multiplex PCR; TCRdb keeps in-frame clones, though not all of them. The repertoire yields about 110,000 clones, none seen only once; the top ten contain around a fifth. Sequences were obtained from lesional skin. Receptors were obtained from a C3H/HeJ mouse with alopecia areata. MHC haplotype: H2-k.

This clone was detected many times. An end of the junction does not agree with germline; a read error may underlie this. All gene names here are mouse names. The read ends 4 residues before the CDR3 terminus; that terminus is restored from the germline J gene. The chain employs TRBV1 and TRBJ1-2; TRBD1 might be the D (6 bases). The CDR3 runs 13 residues. Per the germline V gene, CDR1 is NSQYPW and CDR2 is LRSPGD (reference sequence). The CDR3 bases that were read are TGCACCTGCAGCGCAGGGGAGGGCTCC. It codes for CTCSAGEGS. The full CDR3 protein is CTCSAGEGSDYTF.

With regard to this clone: Germline and genes: mouse. The observed sequence ends 4 residues before the CDR3 terminus, with the missing tail filled in from the germline J gene. This chain joins TRBV19 and TRBJ2-5, with a tentative D call TRBD2 (6 bases). Trimming removed 4 bases at V and 3 bases at J, with 12 bases between. In germline, CDR1 is FNHDT, CDR2 SITEND (reference sequence). The CDR3 has 14 residues. The sequenced part of the CDR3 DNA is TGTGCCAGCAGTTCCGGGACTCTTCAAGAC. This translates into CASSSGTLQD. The entire CDR3 is CASSSGTLQDTQYF. The whole variable domain, remainder taken from reference TRBV19 and TRBJ2-5, is GGIITQTPKFLIGQEGQKLTLKCQQNFNHDTMYWYRQDSGKGLRLIYYSITENDLQKGDLSEGYDASREKKSSFSLTVTSAQKNEMAVFLCASSSGTLQDTQYFGPGTRLLVL.

A note on this clone: Gene labels here are mouse ones. The read halts 4 residues ahead of the CDR3 end, with the missing end drawn from the germline J gene. The chain uses TRBV16 and TRBJ1-2; D perhaps matches TRBD1 (6 bases). CDR1 and CDR2 from the germline V gene are SGHSA and FRNQAP. The CDR3 contains 14 residues. The germline V and J ends were trimmed by 5 bases and 0 bases, with 10 bases remaining between them. The CDR3: CASSRDTTNSDYTF. The covered CDR3 bases are TGTGCAAGCAGCCGGGACACAACAAACTCC.

In the case of this clone: The genes and germline here are from mouse. The DNA ends 4 residues before the CDR3 does, and the rest of the CDR3 is filled in from the germline J gene. This chain connects TRBV13-2 to TRBJ2-2, with D maybe TRBD2 (5 bases). The CDR3 has 13 residues. Looked up from germline, CDR1 is NNHNN and CDR2 is SYGAGS (reference sequence). The covered CDR3 bases are TGTGCCAGCGGCCCCGGGCCTGGGGGG. Encoded protein: CASGPGPGG. The full CDR3 is CASGPGPGGQLYF.

This clone was detected a few times. Gene names denote mouse genes. The CDR3 end lies 4 residues beyond the end of the read and is filled in from the germline J gene. The rearrangement links TRBV16 to TRBJ2-2, with 9 bases aligning to TRBD1. Unmatched junction bases numbered 5, after V lost 5 bases and J lost 4 bases. Germline V CDR1 and CDR2: SGHSA, FRNQAP. The length of the CDR3 is 15 residues. CDR3 protein: CASSPLTGGTGQLYF. The sequenced CDR3 bases are TGTGCAAGCAGCCCCCTGACAGGGGGCACCGGG.

A note on this clone: All gene names here are mouse names. The read terminates 4 residues before the CDR3 end, so the remaining end is supplied by the germline J gene. This chain connects TRBV17 to TRBJ2-7, with TRBD1 matching over 10 bases. CDR3 size: 15 residues. The V gene's germline CDR1 is MNHDT and CDR2 YYDKIL. The part of the CDR3 DNA that was read is TGTGCTAGCAGTAGAGTCCCGGGACAGGGGTAT. Encoded protein: CASSRVPGQGY. The full CDR3 protein is CASSRVPGQGYEQYF.

Worth noting for this clone: Mouse names are used for the genes. Read coverage stops 4 residues before the CDR3 terminus; the germline J gene supplies the remainder. The V gene is TRBV13-3, the J gene TRBJ2-2; 7 bases are a match to TRBD1. Trimming removed 0 bases from V and 6 bases from J; junction bases left unmatched: 5. Per germline, CDR1 NNHDY and CDR2 SYVADS. This CDR3 comprises 15 residues. The CDR3 DNA, read in part, is TGTGCCAGCAGTGATGCACAGGGGAGGTCCGGG. As protein: CASSDAQGRSG. The whole CDR3 sequence is CASSDAQGRSGQLYF.

The sample holds a few counts of this clone. Germline and genes here are mouse. From the germline J gene comes the end of the CDR3, since the read stops 4 residues before it. V is TRBV13-3 and J is TRBJ2-7, with 8 bases aligning to TRBD2. Losses at the gene ends were 6 bases for V and 1 base for J; bases not matched to a gene: 9. Germline V gene data show CDR1 as NNHDY and CDR2 as SYVADS. The length of the CDR3 is 15 residues. The sequenced CDR3 bases are TGTGCCAGCACCTCCCGGGGGGGCGCTTCCTAT. This sequence encodes CASTSRGGASY. The CDR3 in its entirety is CASTSRGGASYEQYF.

This clone was counted between two and nine times. Gene names are mouse gene names. Here the CDR3 reads CASSDPGQNTEVFF. The CDR3 DNA, read in part, is TGTGCCAGCAGTGATCCGGGACAAAACACA. The gene calls are TRBV19 and TRBJ1-1, with D maybe TRBD1 (6 bases). The CDR3 is cut off 4 residues early in the read; its end comes from the germline J gene. V was trimmed by 4 bases and J by 1 base, leaving 11 bases between them. There are 14 residues in the CDR3. From germline, CDR1 is FNHDT and CDR2 SITEND (reference sequence).